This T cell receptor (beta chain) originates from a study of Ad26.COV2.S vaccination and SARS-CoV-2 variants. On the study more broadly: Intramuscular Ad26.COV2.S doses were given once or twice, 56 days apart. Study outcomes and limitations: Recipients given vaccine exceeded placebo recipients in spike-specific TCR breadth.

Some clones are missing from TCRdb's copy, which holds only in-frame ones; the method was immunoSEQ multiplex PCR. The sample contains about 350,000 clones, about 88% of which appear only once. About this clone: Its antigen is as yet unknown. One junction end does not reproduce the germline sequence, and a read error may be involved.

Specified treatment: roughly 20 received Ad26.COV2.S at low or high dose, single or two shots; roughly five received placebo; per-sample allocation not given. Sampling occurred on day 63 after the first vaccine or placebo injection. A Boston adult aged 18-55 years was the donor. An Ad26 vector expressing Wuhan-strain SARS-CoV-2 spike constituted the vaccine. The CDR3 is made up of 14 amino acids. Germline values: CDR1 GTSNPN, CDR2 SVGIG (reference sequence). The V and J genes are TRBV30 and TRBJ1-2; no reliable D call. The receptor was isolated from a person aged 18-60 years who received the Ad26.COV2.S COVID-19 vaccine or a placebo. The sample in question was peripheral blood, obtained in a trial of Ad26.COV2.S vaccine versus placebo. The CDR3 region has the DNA TGTGCCTGGAGCGACCCCCCGTCTAAATATGGCTACACCTTC. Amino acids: CAWSDPPSKYGYTF.